This T cell receptor (beta chain) emerged from a study of blood T cell repertoires in COVID-19. Background on the study: Whether acute or convalescent, the COVID-19 samples came from the United States, Italy and Spain. The analysed material was cDNA or gDNA that came from T cells, B-cell-depleted T cells, or PBMCs.

The Seattle patients joined while their infection was active and were tracked longitudinally afterward. Authors' data handling: Estimation of nucleated cell counts relied on the amplification of reference gene primers. Produced via immunoSEQ multiplex PCR; TCRdb's table is partial and in-frame only. V and J calls and clone size are as listed in that table; D and trimming were resolved from the DNA. The data contain fewer than 350,000 clones, around nine tenths of them singletons. This CDR3 contains 14 residues. The germline CDR1 and CDR2 sequences are MNHNY and SVGAGI (reference sequence). Trimming removed 2 bases at V and 3 bases at J, with 10 bases between.

This clonotype was obtained from a woman between 70 and 85 years old with COVID-19, enrolled during active disease. Sequencing was carried out using peripheral blood. This sequence joins TRBV6-6 and TRBJ1-2; D is undetermined. The chain's CDR3 is CASSYHMGDYGYTF. The CDR3 coding sequence is TGTGCCAGCAGTTACCATATGGGAGACTATGGCTACACCTTC.